The 25 T cell receptor beta chains given below trace back to one sample, sequenced in a study of cytomegalovirus exposure and HLA in healthy donors. Use of 60 Vbeta and 13 Jbeta primers characterized the PCR. The protocol was immunoSEQ multiplex PCR, while the TCRdb copy is restricted to in-frame clones and leaves out a portion. The sample yields about 140,000 clones, of which the top ten take up less than 3.5%. Sequenced input: PBMCs. The receptors were sampled from a middle-aged man in good health and CMV-seronegative.

This chain uses TRBV19 with TRBJ2-4; D call uncertain. The CDR3 has 12 residues. Germline V lookup: CDR1 LNHDA, CDR2 SQIVND (reference sequence). Trimming left V 4 bases short and J 10 bases short, with 11 bases between. In nucleotides, the CDR3 is TGTGCCAGTAGTAGCCCGACATGGATTCAGTACTTC. Translating gives CASSSPTWIQYF.

The V gene is TRBV2, the J gene TRBJ2-7, with D perhaps matching TRBD2 (7 bases). CDR1 and CDR2 (germline): SNHLY, FYNNEI. This CDR3 comprises 15 residues. V lost 6 bases and J lost 0, with 15 bases in between. The CDR3, as DNA: TGTGCCAGCAGGCAGGGGAGGGGTTCCTCCTACGAGCAGTACTTC. It specifies CASRQGRGSSYEQYF.

This chain joins TRBV11-3 and TRBJ1-1; tentatively, D is TRBD1 (5 bases). The CDR3 extends over 13 amino acids. The germline CDR1 and CDR2 sequences are SGHNT and YENEEA. V dropped 5 bases and J dropped 4 bases, with 11 bases sitting between them. CDR3 in DNA: TGTGCCAGCAGCCTCAGGGTGGGCACTGAAGCTTTCTTT. Protein product: CASSLRVGTEAFF.

The V gene is TRBV18, the J gene TRBJ2-7, with D perhaps TRBD2 (5 bases). CDR1 is KGHSH, CDR2 LQKENI, per germline. This CDR3 spans 13 amino acids. Trimming cost V 2 bases and J 6 bases, with 11 bases left between them. CDR3 nucleotide sequence: TGTGCCAGCTCACCAGGTATTGCGGGCGAGCAGTACTTC. As protein: CASSPGIAGEQYF.

This chain connects TRBV28 to TRBJ2-7; 7 bases are shared with TRBD1. Trimming removed 8 bases from V and 3 bases from J; junction bases left unmatched: 7. CDR1 and CDR2 (germline): MDHEN, SYDVKM. The length of the CDR3 is 13 residues. The CDR3 DNA reads as TGTGCCAGCGAACAGGGACAGAACTACGAGCAGTACTTC. It yields the protein CASEQGQNYEQYF.

The rearrangement uses TRBV6-5 and TRBJ2-1; 9 bases line up with TRBD2. CDR3 size: 14 residues. Germline-derived CDR1 and CDR2 are MNHEY and SVGAGI. V dropped 6 bases and J dropped 5; count of bases not matched to a gene: 5. CDR3 bases: TGTGCCAGCAGCCAGGGACTAGCTGACAATGAGCAGTTCTTC. Amino acids: CASSQGLADNEQFF.

Concerning this clone: Other nucleotide sequences from this sample produce the same CDR3. The chain recombines TRBV7-7 with TRBJ2-1; 7 bases map to TRBD2. After removal of 1 base from V and 2 bases from J, the junction contained 2 bases not matched to a gene. Looked up from germline, CDR1 is SSHAT and CDR2 is FNYEAQ (reference sequence). This CDR3 is 15 amino acids long. The DNA for the CDR3 is TGTGCCAGCAGCTTAGTTGCGGGGGCCTACAATGAGCAGTTCTTC. Translated, it gives CASSLVAGAYNEQFF.

The gene calls are TRBV4-1 and TRBJ1-1, with TRBD1 identical over 7 bases. V was pared by 4 bases and J by 4 bases, with 6 bases of the junction left unmatched. Germline V gives CDR1 MGHRA, CDR2 YSYEKL. This CDR3 has 14 residues. CDR3 residues: CASSPTGMSTEAFF. The CDR3 bases are TGCGCCAGCAGCCCGACAGGGATGAGCACTGAAGCTTTCTTT.

The chain is built from TRBV29-1 and TRBJ1-4; possible D gene TRBD1, 5 bases. Trimming stripped 3 bases from V and 6 bases from J, with 14 bases between. The germline V gene has CDR1 SQVTM and CDR2 ANQGSEA. The CDR3 has 14 residues. The CDR3 region has the DNA TGCAGCGTTGATTTGGAGGGGAATGATGAAAAACTGTTTTTT. Translated, it gives CSVDLEGNDEKLFF. Variable domain in full (rest from reference TRBV29-1 and TRBJ1-4): SAVISQKPSRDICQRGTSLTIQCQVDSQVTMMFWYRQQPGQSLTLIATANQGSEATYESGFVIDKFPISRPNLTFSTLTVSNMSPEDSSIYLCSVDLEGNDEKLFFGSGTQLSVL.

V gene TRBV6-6 combines with J gene TRBJ2-7; the D gene is possibly TRBD1 (5 bases). This CDR3 is built from 13 residues. Germline V gene lookup returns CDR1 MNHNY and CDR2 SVGAGI (reference sequence). V lost 6 bases to trimming and J lost 1 base, with 10 bases between them. The CDR3 nucleotides are TGTGCCAGCAGCCTACAGGAGTCCTACGAGCAGTACTTC. It codes for CASSLQESYEQYF.

This chain joins TRBV6-5 and TRBJ2-7; 7 positions match TRBD1. Trimming cost V 1 base and J 0 bases; bases outside gene matches: 3. Germline V gene data show CDR1 as MNHEY and CDR2 as SVGAGI. This CDR3 has 15 residues. CDR3 loop: CASSYLQGNSYEQYF. The CDR3 DNA reads TGTGCCAGCAGTTACTTACAGGGGAACTCCTACGAGCAGTACTTC.

The V call is TRBV5-6, the J call TRBJ1-2; D might be TRBD1 (5 bases). CDR3 length equals 14 residues. V lost 4 bases and J 4 bases, leaving 14 bases between the germline ends. From germline, CDR1 is SGHDT and CDR2 YYEEEE. The CDR3 loop reads CASSPPGLGYGYTF. The CDR3 DNA is TGTGCCAGCAGCCCCCCAGGGTTGGGCTATGGCTACACCTTC.

V and J are TRBV7-9 and TRBJ1-6; 8 positions agree with TRBD1. CDR1 and CDR2 (germline): SEHNR, FQNEAQ (reference sequence). The CDR3 length is 14 residues. V trimming: 5 bases; J trimming: 10 bases; junction bases outside the gene matches: 7. CDR3 residues: CASSPQGAESPLHF. In DNA form, the CDR3 reads TGTGCCAGCAGCCCCCAGGGGGCCGAATCACCCCTCCACTTT.

V gene TRBV4-2 combines with J gene TRBJ1-3; D might be TRBD1 (6 bases). V gave up 4 bases and J gave up 3 bases, with 31 bases separating them. Germline CDR1 is LGHNA and CDR2 is YNFKEQ. This CDR3 comprises 21 residues. As DNA, the CDR3 is TGTGCCAGCAGCCGGACTCTCAGGGGCAACTATCTAGGGCAAGGTGGAAACACCATATATTTT. Translated: CASSRTLRGNYLGQGGNTIYF.

The V and J genes are TRBV7-2 and TRBJ1-5; 9 bases are shared with TRBD1. CDR1 and CDR2 from the germline V gene are SGHTA and FQGNSA. The ends lost 5 bases at V and 5 bases at J; junction bases unmatched: 10. The CDR3 is made up of 16 amino acids. DNA for the CDR3: TGTGCCAGCAGCCTAACGCCGGGACAGGGCGATCAGCCCCAGCATTTT. Its protein product is CASSLTPGQGDQPQHF. Filled out from reference TRBV7-2 and TRBJ1-5, the complete variable domain reads GAGVSQSPSNKVTEKGKDVELRCDPISGHTALYWYRQSLGQGLEFLIYFQGNSAPDKSGLPSDRFSAERTGGSVSTLTIQRTQQEDSAVYLCASSLTPGQGDQPQHFGDGTRLSIL.

The chain carries TRBV10-3 and TRBJ2-2; a weak D match, TRBD2 (6 bases). The germline gives CDR1 ENHRY, CDR2 SYGVKD. The CDR3 covers 13 residues. The V and J ends lost 2 bases and 5 bases respectively, with 6 bases between them. This CDR3 reads CAISEGGTGELFF. The CDR3 DNA is TGTGCCATCAGTGAGGGGGGGACCGGGGAGCTGTTTTTT.

The chain couples TRBV27 to TRBJ2-5; a weak D match, TRBD1 (7 bases). The CDR3 is 15 amino acids. From germline, CDR1 is MNHEY and CDR2 SMNVEV (reference sequence). Trimming took off 7 bases at V and 4 bases at J, with 19 bases between the two ends. The CDR3 spells CASTSDRDLGETQYF. The CDR3 bases are TGTGCCAGCACCAGCGACAGGGACTTGGGAGAGACCCAGTACTTC.

This chain links TRBV2 with TRBJ2-2; D may be TRBD1 (7 bases). The CDR3 covers 15 residues. Germline V gives CDR1 SNHLY, CDR2 FYNNEI. Trimming took 7 bases from V and 6 from J, leaving 18 bases between them. CDR3 loop: CASTWDSGQAGELFF. The CDR3 DNA sequence: TGTGCCAGCACCTGGGACAGCGGGCAGGCCGGGGAGCTGTTTTTT. Looking up the rest from reference TRBV2 and TRBJ2-2 gives the full variable domain: EPEVTQTPSHQVTQMGQEVILRCVPISNHLYFYWYRQILGQKVEFLVSFYNNEISEKSEIFDDQFSVERPDGSNFTLKIRSTKLEDSAMYFCASTWDSGQAGELFFGEGSRLTVL.

The chain joins TRBV6-5 to TRBJ1-6, with D possibly TRBD1 on 5 matching bases. Germline V gene lookup returns CDR1 MNHEY and CDR2 SVGAGI. This CDR3 has 16 amino acids. Trimming took 0 bases from V and 7 from J, leaving 13 bases between them. In nucleotides, the CDR3 is TGTGCCAGCAGTTACTCGATTTCAGCAGGGAATTCACCCCTCCACTTT. It yields the protein CASSYSISAGNSPLHF.

This chain links TRBV9 with TRBJ1-1; 7 bases agree with TRBD1. CDR3 length: 16 residues. J was trimmed by 1 base and V by 3 bases; bases with no gene match: 9. Germline-derived CDR1 and CDR2 are SGDLS and YYNGEE. The CDR3 DNA follows: TGTGCCAGCAGCGAATCTCCGGGACAGAAGAACACTGAAGCTTTCTTT. It specifies CASSESPGQKNTEAFF.

J is TRBJ2-3 and V is TRBV5-5; D uncertain. Trimming stripped 3 bases from V and 4 bases from J, with 6 bases between. This CDR3 is 12 amino acids long. Germline CDR1 is SGHKS and CDR2 is YYEKEE (reference sequence). The CDR3 DNA follows: TGTGCCAGCAGCTCCATAGCAGATACGCAGTATTTT. Protein sequence: CASSSIADTQYF.

This sequence joins TRBV9 and TRBJ2-1; TRBD2 aligns across 11 bases. V lost 2 bases, J lost 6 bases, and 4 bases stayed unmatched. The CDR3 runs to 15 residues. CDR1 and CDR2 (germline): SGDLS, YYNGEE. This CDR3 is CASSVSGGASNEQFF. CDR3 bases: TGTGCCAGCAGCGTTAGCGGGGGGGCCTCCAATGAGCAGTTCTTC.

The chain joins TRBV19 to TRBJ1-5; 7 nucleotides match TRBD1. CDR1 and CDR2 (germline): LNHDA, SQIVND (reference sequence). The CDR3 extends over 17 amino acids. The V gene end was trimmed by 6 bases and the J gene end by 9 bases; junction bases not matched to a gene: 20. The CDR3 loop is CASRARQGLETVWPQHF. The CDR3, as DNA: TGTGCCAGTAGGGCCCGACAGGGACTGGAGACTGTTTGGCCCCAGCATTTT.

As to this clone: The junction does not match germline at one end; this may be a read error. The V gene is TRBV7-3, the J gene TRBJ1-1; perhaps TRBD1 as D (6 bases). The germline V gene has CDR1 SGHTA and CDR2 FQGTGA. This CDR3 comprises 16 residues. The CDR3 reads CASSLVFRQVNTEAFF. In DNA, the CDR3 is TGCGCCAGCAGCTTAGTTTTCCGACAGGTAAACACTGAAGCTTTCTTT.

V is TRBV19 and J is TRBJ2-1, with TRBD2 matching 7 bases. J lost 9 bases, V lost 4 bases, and 6 bases had no gene match. Germline assignment: CDR1 LNHDA and CDR2 SQIVND (reference sequence). This CDR3 has 13 residues. The chain's CDR3 is CASSTSSGIEQFF. CDR3 sequence (DNA): TGTGCCAGTAGTACTTCTAGCGGCATTGAGCAGTTCTTC.